Below, 27 T cell receptor beta chains from the same sample are listed, as sequenced in a study of post-analysis software for immune sequencing data (dated by TCRdb to the mid-2010s). Summary of the overall study and its limitations: About five TRBV segments, including TRBV5-6, TRBV5-1 and TRBV20-1, were significantly more frequent in patients than controls.

Libraries were prepared through PCR. Sequencer: Illumina HiSeq 2500. To reduce PCR and sequencing biases, unique molecular identifiers were built into the TCR beta cDNA libraries. TCRdb reanalyzed the raw reads on its own, using fastp at Q25 for trimming and MiXCR for clone calling, and kept in-frame beta chains. Rows matching on CDR3 protein sequence are summarized as one entry with the most common DNA and genes. Counted in this sample were 170,000 or so distinct CDR3 sequences; roughly 31% of them appeared once. The ten largest clones take up about 1.6% of the sample. The antigens of these receptors remain unknown. Sequenced sample: blood. The receptors originated from a girl aged 5-17 years with multiple sclerosis.

The chain couples TRBV29-1 to TRBJ2-1; tentative D call: TRBD2 (6 bases). Germline assignment: CDR1 SQVTM and CDR2 ANQGSEA. The CDR3 has 12 amino acids. Trimming left V 7 bases short and J 8 bases short, with 15 bases between. CDR3 bases: TGCAGCGCCGAGAGACCGGGGGATGAGCAGTTCTTC. It encodes CSAERPGDEQFF.

The count of this clonotype is one. J is TRBJ2-3 and V is TRBV12-3 or TRBV12-4, with D possibly TRBD1 on 6 matching bases. V shed 7 bases and J shed 3 bases, with 17 bases lying between them. The CDR3 length is 15 residues. CDR3 region: CASTSPGTLTDTQYF. DNA of the CDR3: TGTGCCAGCACCTCTCCGGGGACACTTACAGATACGCAGTATTTT.

Worth noting for this clonotype: A much larger clone is a single base away; this may be a read error. The chain joins TRBV12-3 or TRBV12-4 to TRBJ2-7; the match to TRBD2 covers 14 bases. This CDR3 comprises 15 residues. V gave up 8 bases and J gave up 6 bases; unmatched junction bases: 9. CDR3 bases: TGTGCCAGCGGTCAAGGACTAGCGGGAGGAGGCGAGCAGTACTTC. Translated, it gives CASGQGLAGGGEQYF.

This chain links TRBV11-2 with TRBJ2-1; D may be TRBD2 (5 bases). The V gene's germline CDR1 is SGHAT and CDR2 FQNNGV. CDR3 size: 13 residues. Trimming stripped 4 bases from V and 3 bases from J, with 7 bases between. The CDR3: CASSSGGYNEQFF. The DNA for the CDR3 is TGTGCCAGCAGCTCTGGAGGCTACAATGAGCAGTTCTTC.

Ten or more counts support this clonotype. V usage is TRBV18 and J usage is TRBJ1-1, with D unresolved. The germline gives CDR1 KGHSH, CDR2 LQKENI. The CDR3 covers 13 residues. The ends were cut back, 0 bases at V and 8 bases at J, with 10 bases in the middle. CDR3 nucleotides: TGTGCCAGCTCACCACCCTCGGGCAGGGAAGCTTTCTTT. Translating it yields CASSPPSGREAFF.

This clonotype was counted a few times. The rearrangement uses TRBV24-1 and TRBJ2-1, with 7 positions matching TRBD1. The junction had 12 bases not matched to a gene; V was cut back by 3 bases and J by 5 bases. The CDR3 runs to 17 residues. Germline CDR1 KGHDR, CDR2 SFDVKD. DNA for the CDR3: TGTGCCACCAGTGATAGGGGTTTGACAGGGTGGGACAATGAGCAGTTCTTC. As protein: CATSDRGLTGWDNEQFF.

At least ten counts were recorded for this clonotype. The chain carries TRBV4-1 and TRBJ1-2, with TRBD1 matching over 7 bases. Germline-derived CDR1 and CDR2 are MGHRA and YSYEKL. The CDR3 has 14 residues. Trimming at V came to 8 bases and at J to 1 base, leaving 7 bases not matched to a gene. CDR3 sequence: CASQGTADNYGYTF. For the CDR3, the DNA is TGCGCCAGCCAAGGGACAGCTGATAACTATGGCTACACCTTC.

On this clonotype: One junction end disagrees with the germline gene, perhaps due to a read error. The CDR3 is CASSPGTGSGNIIYF. The CDR3 region has the DNA TGTGCCAGCAGTCCGGGGACAGGCTCTGGAAACATCATATATTTT. The chain recombines TRBV12-3 or TRBV12-4 with TRBJ1-3; 8 bases line up with TRBD1. The CDR3 consists of 15 residues.

The chain uses TRBV20-1 and TRBJ2-7, with D possibly TRBD1 on 5 matching bases. Trimming removed 0 bases at V and 7 bases at J, with 19 bases between. Germline lookup yields CDR1 DFQATT and CDR2 SNEGSKA (reference sequence). CDR3 length: 15 amino acids. CDR3 sequence (DNA): TGCAGTGCTAGAGATCGGCAGGGCTCCTACAATGAGCAGTACTTC. Protein sequence: CSARDRQGSYNEQYF.

This clonotype was recorded a few times. The chain carries TRBV3-1 and TRBJ1-2, with unresolved D. The germline V gene has CDR1 LGHDT and CDR2 YNNKEL (reference sequence). V dropped 2 bases and J dropped 2 bases, with 15 bases sitting between them. CDR3 size: 16 residues. The CDR3 coding sequence is TGTGCCAGCAGCCAATTCACAAGGAATATAAACTATGGCTACACCTTC. It translates to CASSQFTRNINYGYTF.

The CDR3 loop is CSARVAGGLYYNEQFF. The CDR3 DNA reads as TGCAGTGCTAGAGTAGCGGGAGGCCTATACTACAATGAGCAGTTCTTC. This rearrangement joins TRBV20-1 to TRBJ2-1, with 10 bases fitting TRBD2. The CDR3 sequence is 16 residues long. The junction had 6 bases not matched to a gene; V was cut back by 1 base and J by 3 bases. Germline CDR1 DFQATT, CDR2 SNEGSKA (reference sequence).

A remark on this clonotype: This may arise from a read error, as a much more abundant clone is one base away. The CDR3 sequence: CAISESTGESSGTNVLTF. The CDR3 DNA sequence: TGTGCCATCAGTGAGTCGACGGGAGAAAGCTCTGGGACCAACGTCCTGACTTTC. The rearrangement links TRBV10-3 to TRBJ2-6; a weak D match, TRBD2 (6 bases). The CDR3 covers 18 residues. Germline lookup yields CDR1 ENHRY and CDR2 SYGVKD.

In this sample, this clonotype turned up many times. The chain recombines TRBV20-1 with TRBJ2-7; 9 bases line up with TRBD1. The CDR3 length is 16 residues. With V trimmed by 3 bases and J by 3 bases, 12 bases remained unmatched. The germline V gene has CDR1 DFQATT and CDR2 SNEGSKA (reference sequence). CDR3 in DNA: TGCAGTGCTAGCCCAATACTACCGGGACAGGGCTACGAGCAGTACTTC. Translation: CSASPILPGQGYEQYF.

The chain recombines TRBV5-6 with TRBJ2-1, with 7 bases aligning to TRBD1. The V gene's germline CDR1 is SGHDT and CDR2 YYEEEE. With V trimmed by 3 bases and J by 5 bases, 14 bases remained unmatched. The CDR3 is 17 amino acids. CDR3 nucleotides: TGTGCCAGCAGCTGGAACTTAGGGACAGCCTACCACAATGAGCAGTTCTTC. Residues: CASSWNLGTAYHNEQFF.

This clonotype was detected many times. This chain joins TRBV5-5 and TRBJ2-7; D is perhaps TRBD1 or TRBD2 (6 bases each). Trimming took off 2 bases at V and 1 base at J, with 10 bases between the two ends. This CDR3 spans 14 amino acids. Germline CDR1 and CDR2: SGHKS and YYEKEE (reference sequence). In DNA form, the CDR3 reads TGTGCCAGCAGCTTAACAGGGAGGTCCTACGAGCAGTACTTC. Translation gives CASSLTGRSYEQYF.

This clonotype was seen many times. The rearrangement links TRBV28 to TRBJ2-7; 13 bases map to TRBD2. Germline CDR1 and CDR2: MDHEN and SYDVKM. The CDR3 contains 15 residues. After removal of 5 bases from V and 4 bases from J, the junction contained 5 bases not matched to a gene. The CDR3 spells CASSPWTSGSYEQYF. The CDR3 region has the DNA TGTGCCAGCAGTCCCTGGACTAGCGGGAGTTACGAGCAGTACTTC.

This clonotype was counted only a few times. This chain links TRBV7-2 with TRBJ2-4, with 10 bases aligning to TRBD2. The CDR3 is 19 amino acids. Germline V gives CDR1 SGHTA, CDR2 FQGNSA. With 4 bases clipped from V and 3 bases from J, the junction kept 15 bases outside the gene matches. CDR3 in amino acids: CASSSRGGGTSVGKNIQYF. CDR3 in DNA: TGTGCCAGCAGCTCCCGAGGAGGGGGGACTAGCGTAGGCAAAAACATTCAGTACTTC.

V usage is TRBV7-9 and J usage is TRBJ2-7; no firm D call. V shed 7 bases and J shed 3 bases, with 7 bases lying between them. Germline lookup yields CDR1 SEHNR and CDR2 FQNEAQ (reference sequence). This CDR3 contains 11 residues. CDR3 region: CASTLDYEQYF. The DNA for the CDR3 is TGTGCCAGCACCCTCGACTACGAGCAGTACTTC. The full variable domain, its missing parts supplied by reference TRBV7-9 and TRBJ2-7, is DTGVSQNPRHKITKRGQNVTFRCDPISEHNRLYWYRQTLGQGPEFLTYFQNEAQLEKSRLLSDRFSAERPKGSFSTLEIQRTEQGDSAMYLCASTLDYEQYFGPGTRLTVT.

This clonotype was counted at least ten times. The chain has TRBV3-1 and TRBJ2-7, with a possible D match to TRBD1 (5 bases). The V end was cut by 0 bases, the J end by 4 bases, with 7 bases between. This CDR3 has 13 amino acids. Germline V gene data show CDR1 as LGHDT and CDR2 as YNNKEL (reference sequence). The CDR3 DNA reads as TGTGCCAGCAGCCAAGATGGGGCGTACGAGCAGTACTTC. As protein: CASSQDGAYEQYF.

This clonotype appeared a few times. The chain joins TRBV10-3 to TRBJ1-1, with TRBD1 matching 9 bases. This CDR3 region has 14 residues. Germline V gene sequence: CDR1 ENHRY, CDR2 SYGVKD. With 4 bases clipped from V and 5 bases from J, the junction kept 5 bases outside the gene matches. CDR3 residues: CAISAGQGGTEAFF. The CDR3 nucleotides read TGTGCCATCAGTGCGGGACAGGGAGGAACTGAAGCTTTCTTT.

This clonotype was recorded at least ten times. This chain joins TRBV29-1 and TRBJ2-6; D is ambiguous. CDR3 size: 12 residues. V lost 6 bases, J lost 4 bases, and 7 bases lay in between. Germline V gene data show CDR1 as SQVTM and CDR2 as ANQGSEA. The CDR3 reads CSVWTGANVLTF. CDR3 nucleotides: TGCAGCGTGTGGACCGGGGCCAACGTCCTGACTTTC.

This sequence joins TRBV20-1 and TRBJ2-1; TRBD2 matches at 8 bases. The V gene end was trimmed by 6 bases and the J gene end by 0 bases; junction bases not matched to a gene: 7. Germline V gene sequence: CDR1 DFQATT, CDR2 SNEGSKA (reference sequence). The CDR3 runs 15 residues. For the CDR3, the DNA is TGCAGTGCCAAACTAGCGGCAAGCTCCTACAATGAGCAGTTCTTC. It encodes CSAKLAASSYNEQFF.

This clonotype was counted only a few times. The chain joins TRBV6-2 or TRBV6-3 to TRBJ2-3; D may be TRBD2 (6 bases). The CDR3 runs 14 residues. V was clipped by 6 bases and J by 4 bases, with 14 bases between them. The germline gives CDR1 MNHEY, CDR2 SVGEGT. CDR3 bases: TGTGCCAGCAGGGTGGAGAAGCGGGCAGATACGCAGTATTTT. This translates into CASRVEKRADTQYF.

This clonotype was seen only a few times. The chain links TRBV7-2 to TRBJ2-7; unclear D gene. The length of the CDR3 is 18 residues. V was trimmed by 0 bases and J by 7 bases, leaving 25 bases between them. The germline CDR1 and CDR2 sequences are SGHTA and FQGNSA. CDR3 region: CASSLARARPARSKEQYF. In DNA form, the CDR3 reads TGTGCCAGCAGCTTAGCCCGGGCGAGGCCCGCGAGGTCGAAGGAGCAGTACTTC.

A few counts support this clonotype. The rearrangement joins TRBV12-3 or TRBV12-4 to TRBJ2-3; unclear D gene. V lost 2 bases to trimming and J lost 0 bases, with 6 bases between them. The CDR3 extends over 14 amino acids. The DNA for the CDR3 is TGTGCCAGCAGTTTATTAGTAAGCACAGATACGCAGTATTTT. Translation gives CASSLLVSTDTQYF.

The genes are TRBV5-8 and TRBJ2-3; the D call may be TRBD1 or TRBD2 (5 bases each). The V and J ends lost 3 bases and 5 bases respectively, with 10 bases between them. CDR3 size: 13 residues. Germline V gene sequence: CDR1 SGHTS, CDR2 YDEGEE. This CDR3 reads CASSWDGEDTQYF. As DNA, the CDR3 is TGTGCCAGCAGCTGGGACGGGGAAGATACGCAGTATTTT.

This clonotype was detected many times. This chain joins TRBV3-1 and TRBJ2-7, with 9 positions matching TRBD1. Germline lookup yields CDR1 LGHDT and CDR2 YNNKEL (reference sequence). V shed 8 bases, J shed 4 bases, and the junction held 0 bases outside the gene matches. The CDR3 consists of 11 residues. CDR3 DNA sequence: TGTGCCAGCGGACAGGGGTACGAGCAGTACTTC. It is translated as CASGQGYEQYF.